The entry below gives a single TCR beta chain sequence along with its context. These data are taken from a study of shared clonotypes between healthy human individuals. The CDR3 consists of 12 residues. The germline CDR1 and CDR2 sequences are PRHDT and FYEKMQ (reference sequence). The V end lost 5 bases, the J end lost 5 bases, and 10 bases lay between the germline ends. Profiled with immunoSEQ multiplex PCR; TCRdb holds only in-frame clones, not every one. The sample includes about 800,000 clones, around 96% seen only once; the top ten take less than 0.25%. As defined, naive CD8 cells were CD45RO-negative and positively selected for CCR7, with terminally differentiated effector memory CD45RA+ cells excluded. Donors, without exception, were Caucasian adults residing in Nashville, Tennessee.

The V and J genes are TRBV13 and TRBJ2-7, with D perhaps TRBD2 (5 bases). This clonotype was sampled from a man younger than 45 in good health. Sequencing used naive CD8+ T cells sorted from blood. CDR3 bases: TGTGCCAGCAGCCCCGGGGTCCACGAGCAGTACTTC. This sequence encodes CASSPGVHEQYF.